This entry describes one T cell receptor (beta chain). The CDR3 runs 13 residues. Germline loops: CDR1 LNHNV, CDR2 YYDKDF (reference sequence). Trimming pared 5 bases from V and 5 bases from J, leaving 13 bases between. The data belong to a study of shared T cell receptors in the human thymus. Repertoires were generated with immunoSEQ multiplex PCR, while TCRdb's copy carries only in-frame clones and drops some. This table holds about 660,000 clones, roughly 90% found once. A further study also used this sample, focusing on human thymus T cells. From that report: The source of the thymus tissue was resections taken during corrective heart surgery. Thymic and blood repertoires appeared to display a bias in their usage of V and J genes. Related research found strongly overlapping thymic repertoires in unrelated individuals.

The V call is TRBV15, the J call TRBJ2-7; D is ambiguous. The sequence came from a boy in the first two years of life with a congenital heart defect. The sample consisted of thymocytes. The CDR3 DNA reads as TGTGCCACCAGCCGATACAAGCGAGACGAGCAGTACTTC. Translation gives CATSRYKRDEQYF.